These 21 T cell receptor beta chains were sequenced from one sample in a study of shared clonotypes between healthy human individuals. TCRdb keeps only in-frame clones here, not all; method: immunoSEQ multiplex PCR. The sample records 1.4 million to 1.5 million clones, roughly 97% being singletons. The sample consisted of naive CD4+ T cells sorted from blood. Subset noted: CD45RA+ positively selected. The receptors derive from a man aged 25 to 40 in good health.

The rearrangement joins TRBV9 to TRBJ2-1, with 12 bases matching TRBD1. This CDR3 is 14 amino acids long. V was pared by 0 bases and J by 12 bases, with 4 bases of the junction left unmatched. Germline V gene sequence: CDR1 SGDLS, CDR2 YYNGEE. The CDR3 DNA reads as TGTGCCAGCAGCGTAGTGGGACAGGGGGCTGGGCAGTTCTTC. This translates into CASSVVGQGAGQFF.

CDR3: CASSYLAGLAQETQYF. The DNA for the CDR3 is TGTGCCAGCAGTTATCTAGCGGGATTGGCGCAAGAGACCCAGTACTTC. V gene TRBV6-5 combines with J gene TRBJ2-5, with 9 bases that match TRBD2. V lost 3 bases, J lost 2 bases, and 7 bases stayed unmatched. CDR3 size: 16 residues. The germline V gene has CDR1 MNHEY and CDR2 SVGAGI.

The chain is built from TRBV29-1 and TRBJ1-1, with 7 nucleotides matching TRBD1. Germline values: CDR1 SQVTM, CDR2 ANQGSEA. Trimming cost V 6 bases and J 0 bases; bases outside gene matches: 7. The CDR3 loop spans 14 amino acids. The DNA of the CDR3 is TGCAGCGTGATGTGGACAGGACTGAACACTGAAGCTTTCTTT. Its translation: CSVMWTGLNTEAFF.

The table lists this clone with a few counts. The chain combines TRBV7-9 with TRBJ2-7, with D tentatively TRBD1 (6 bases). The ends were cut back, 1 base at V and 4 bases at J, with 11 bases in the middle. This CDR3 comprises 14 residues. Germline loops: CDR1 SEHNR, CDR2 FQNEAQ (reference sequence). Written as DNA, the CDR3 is TGTGCCAGCAGCTTAGTCTCACAGGGTTACGAGCAGTACTTC. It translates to CASSLVSQGYEQYF. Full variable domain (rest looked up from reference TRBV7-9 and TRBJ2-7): DTGVSQNPRHKITKRGQNVTFRCDPISEHNRLYWYRQTLGQGPEFLTYFQNEAQLEKSRLLSDRFSAERPKGSFSTLEIQRTEQGDSAMYLCASSLVSQGYEQYFGPGTRLTVT.

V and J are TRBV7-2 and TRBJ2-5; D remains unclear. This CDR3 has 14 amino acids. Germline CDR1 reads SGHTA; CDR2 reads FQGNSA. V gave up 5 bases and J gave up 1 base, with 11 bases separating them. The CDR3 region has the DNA TGTGCCAGCAGCCCACCCCCCAGCCAAGAGACCCAGTACTTC. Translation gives CASSPPPSQETQYF.

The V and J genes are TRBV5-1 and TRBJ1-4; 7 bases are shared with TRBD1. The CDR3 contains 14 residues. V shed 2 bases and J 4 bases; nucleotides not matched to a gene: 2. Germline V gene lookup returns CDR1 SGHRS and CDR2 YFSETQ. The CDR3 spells CASSFNRGNEKLFF. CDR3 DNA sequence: TGCGCCAGCAGCTTCAACAGGGGTAATGAAAAACTGTTTTTT.

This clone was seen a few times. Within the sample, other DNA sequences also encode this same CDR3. CDR3 bases: TGTGCCAGCAGTTTGATGTTGGGGAACACTGAAGCTTTCTTT. Amino acid sequence: CASSLMLGNTEAFF. The rearrangement links TRBV27 to TRBJ1-1; D unresolved. Trimming removed 3 bases from V and 1 base from J, with 9 bases in between. CDR1 is MNHEY, CDR2 SMNVEV, per germline (reference sequence). This CDR3 has 14 amino acids.

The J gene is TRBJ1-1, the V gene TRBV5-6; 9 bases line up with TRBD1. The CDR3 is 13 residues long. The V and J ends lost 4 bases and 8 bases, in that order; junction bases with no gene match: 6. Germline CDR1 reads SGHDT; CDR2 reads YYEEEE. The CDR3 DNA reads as TGTGCCAGCAGCCCTACAGGGGGCAGGGAAGCTTTCTTT. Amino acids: CASSPTGGREAFF.

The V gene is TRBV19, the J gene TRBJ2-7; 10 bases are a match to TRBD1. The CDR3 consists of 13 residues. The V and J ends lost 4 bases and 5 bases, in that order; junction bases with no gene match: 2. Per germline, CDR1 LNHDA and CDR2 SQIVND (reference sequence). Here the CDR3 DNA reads TGTGCCAGTAGTACCGGGACAGGGGACGAGCAGTACTTC. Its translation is CASSTGTGDEQYF.

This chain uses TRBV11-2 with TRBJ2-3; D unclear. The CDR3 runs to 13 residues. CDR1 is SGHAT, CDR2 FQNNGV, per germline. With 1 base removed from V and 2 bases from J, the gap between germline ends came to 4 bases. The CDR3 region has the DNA TGTGCCAGCAGCTTAGTAGCCACAGATACGCAGTATTTT. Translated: CASSLVATDTQYF.

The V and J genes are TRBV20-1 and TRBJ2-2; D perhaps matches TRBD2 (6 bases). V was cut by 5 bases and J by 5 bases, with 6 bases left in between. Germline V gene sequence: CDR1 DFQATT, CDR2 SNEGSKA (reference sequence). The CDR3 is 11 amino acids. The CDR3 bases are TGCAGTGCTGGGAGGACCGGGGAGCTGTTTTTT. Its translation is CSAGRTGELFF.

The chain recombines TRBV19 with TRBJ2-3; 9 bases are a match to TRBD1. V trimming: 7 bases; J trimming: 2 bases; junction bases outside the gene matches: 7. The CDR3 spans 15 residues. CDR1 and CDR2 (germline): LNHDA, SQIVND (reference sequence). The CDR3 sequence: CASKQGQGITDTQYF. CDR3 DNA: TGTGCCAGTAAGCAGGGACAGGGAATCACAGATACGCAGTATTTT.

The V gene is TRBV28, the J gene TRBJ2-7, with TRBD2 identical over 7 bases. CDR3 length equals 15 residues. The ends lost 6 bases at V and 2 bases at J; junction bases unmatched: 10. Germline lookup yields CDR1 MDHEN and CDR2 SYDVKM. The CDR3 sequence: CASSGLAGAPYEQYF. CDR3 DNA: TGTGCCAGCAGCGGACTTGCGGGAGCCCCCTACGAGCAGTACTTC.

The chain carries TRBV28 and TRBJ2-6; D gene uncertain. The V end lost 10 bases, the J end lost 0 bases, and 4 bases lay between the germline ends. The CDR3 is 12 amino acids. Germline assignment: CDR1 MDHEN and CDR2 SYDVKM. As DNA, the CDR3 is TGTGCCATCGACTCTGGGGCCAACGTCCTGACTTTC. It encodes CAIDSGANVLTF.

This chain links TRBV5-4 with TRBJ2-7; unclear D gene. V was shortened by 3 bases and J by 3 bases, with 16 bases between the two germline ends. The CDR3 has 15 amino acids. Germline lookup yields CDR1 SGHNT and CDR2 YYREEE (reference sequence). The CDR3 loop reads CASSSWSRLNYEQYF. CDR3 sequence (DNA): TGTGCCAGCAGCTCCTGGTCCAGGCTCAACTACGAGCAGTACTTC.

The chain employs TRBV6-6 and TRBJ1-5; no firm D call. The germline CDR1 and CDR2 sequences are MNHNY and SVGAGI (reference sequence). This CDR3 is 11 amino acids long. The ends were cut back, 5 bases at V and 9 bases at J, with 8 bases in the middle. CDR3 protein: CASSTVGPQHF. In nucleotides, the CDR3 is TGTGCCAGCAGTACCGTGGGGCCCCAGCATTTT.

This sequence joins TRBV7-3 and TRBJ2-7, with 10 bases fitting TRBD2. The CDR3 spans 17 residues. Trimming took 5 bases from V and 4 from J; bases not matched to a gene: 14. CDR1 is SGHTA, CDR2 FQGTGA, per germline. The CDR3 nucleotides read TGTGCCAGCAGCCCTGGGGGTAGGACTAGCGGCAGATACGAGCAGTACTTC. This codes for CASSPGGRTSGRYEQYF.

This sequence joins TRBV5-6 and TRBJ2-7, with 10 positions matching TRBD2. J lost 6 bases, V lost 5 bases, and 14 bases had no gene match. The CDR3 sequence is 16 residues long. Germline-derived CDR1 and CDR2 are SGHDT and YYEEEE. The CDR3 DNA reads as TGTGCCAGCAGTTACTGGGCTAGCGGGAGAATGGGCGAGCAGTACTTC. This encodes CASSYWASGRMGEQYF.

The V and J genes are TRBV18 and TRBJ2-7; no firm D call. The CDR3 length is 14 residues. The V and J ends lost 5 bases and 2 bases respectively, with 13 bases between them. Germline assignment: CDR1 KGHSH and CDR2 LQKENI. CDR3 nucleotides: TGTGCCAGCTCAGTACGGCCAGCTGCCTACGAGCAGTACTTC. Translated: CASSVRPAAYEQYF.

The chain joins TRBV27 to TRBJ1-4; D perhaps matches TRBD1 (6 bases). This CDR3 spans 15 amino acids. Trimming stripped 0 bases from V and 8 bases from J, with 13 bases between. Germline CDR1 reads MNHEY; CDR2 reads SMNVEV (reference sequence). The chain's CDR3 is CASSLSGIGGEKLFF. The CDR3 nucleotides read TGTGCCAGCAGTTTATCCGGCATAGGGGGAGAAAAACTGTTTTTT. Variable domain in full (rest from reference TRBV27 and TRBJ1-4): EAQVTQNPRYLITVTGKKLTVTCSQNMNHEYMSWYRQDPGLGLRQIYYSMNVEVTDKGDVPEGYKVSRKEKRNFPLILESPSPNQTSLYFCASSLSGIGGEKLFFGSGTQLSVL.

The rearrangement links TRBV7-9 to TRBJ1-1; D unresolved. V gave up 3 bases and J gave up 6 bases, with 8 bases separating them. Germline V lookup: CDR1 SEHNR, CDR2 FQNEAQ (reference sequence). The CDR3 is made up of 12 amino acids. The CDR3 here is CASSFTNAEAFF. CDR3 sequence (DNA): TGTGCCAGCAGCTTTACAAACGCTGAAGCTTTCTTT.